These 19 T cell receptor beta chains share one sample of origin, sequenced in a study of shared clonotypes between healthy human individuals. Generated by immunoSEQ multiplex PCR, the TCRdb table keeps only in-frame clones and is missing some. This table has about 510,000 clones, 70% to 80% appearing once. The sequenced sample consisted of PBMCs. The receptors were gathered from a woman aged 40 to 50 in good health. Some clones in this sample may be carry-over from other donors' samples.

The table lists this clone with a few counts. V and J are TRBV11-2 and TRBJ2-2; D is ambiguous. From germline, CDR1 is SGHAT and CDR2 FQNNGV. The CDR3 has 14 residues. Trimming stripped 1 base from V and 7 bases from J, with 10 bases between. The CDR3 nucleotides are TGTGCCAGCAGCTTAGGAACGGTGGGCGGGGAGCTGTTTTTT. This codes for CASSLGTVGGELFF.

The J gene is TRBJ1-4, the V gene TRBV30; D is possibly TRBD1 (5 bases). The V end lost 5 bases, the J end lost 4 bases, and 17 bases lay between the germline ends. CDR3 length: 15 residues. The germline gives CDR1 GTSNPN, CDR2 SVGIG (reference sequence). The CDR3 here is CAWAPDGGGNEKLFF. For the CDR3, the DNA is TGTGCCTGGGCCCCCGACGGTGGGGGTAATGAAAAACTGTTTTTT.

The CDR3 protein is CASRVDGTVSYEQYF. CDR3 bases: TGTGCCAGCAGAGTAGATGGGACAGTCTCCTACGAGCAGTACTTC. The V gene is TRBV6-5, the J gene TRBJ2-7; 7 bases are a match to TRBD1. Germline CDR1 and CDR2: MNHEY and SVGAGI. The junction had 8 bases not matched to a gene; V was cut back by 6 bases and J by 0 bases. CDR3 length: 15 amino acids.

This clone was counted between two and nine times. The CDR3 sequence: CASTPSGTYEQYF. The DNA of the CDR3 is TGTGCCAGCACCCCAAGCGGCACCTACGAGCAGTACTTC. The rearrangement joins TRBV6-6 to TRBJ2-7; TRBD2 might be the D (5 bases). In germline, CDR1 is MNHNY, CDR2 SVGAGI (reference sequence). This CDR3 has 13 residues. V lost 7 bases and J 2 bases, leaving 12 bases between the germline ends.

The CDR3 coding sequence is TGCAGCGTTGAAGGGGACCGTGGGGCCAACGTCCTGACTTTC. Amino acid sequence: CSVEGDRGANVLTF. This chain links TRBV29-1 with TRBJ2-6; D may match TRBD1 or TRBD2 (5 bases each). The V gene's germline CDR1 is SQVTM and CDR2 ANQGSEA. V was shortened by 1 base and J by 3 bases, with 7 bases between the two germline ends. The CDR3 consists of 14 residues.

This chain links TRBV6-1 with TRBJ2-7, with TRBD1 identical over 8 bases. Trimming removed 8 bases from V and 4 bases from J; junction bases left unmatched: 7. The germline CDR1 and CDR2 sequences are MNHNS and SASEGT. The CDR3 length is 13 residues. CDR3 amino acids: CASGQGFLYEQYF. The CDR3 DNA is TGTGCCAGCGGACAGGGCTTTCTATACGAGCAGTACTTC.

The genes are TRBV7-8 and TRBJ2-7; a weak D match, TRBD1 (5 bases). The germline gives CDR1 SGHVS, CDR2 FQNEAQ. CDR3 size: 14 residues. Trimming left V 5 bases short and J 0 bases short, with 11 bases between. CDR3 in amino acids: CASSLTVGSYEQYF. The DNA of the CDR3 is TGTGCCAGCAGCCTGACAGTAGGCTCCTACGAGCAGTACTTC.

The chain couples TRBV2 to TRBJ2-1, with TRBD2 identical over 11 bases. Germline V gives CDR1 SNHLY, CDR2 FYNNEI. The CDR3 runs to 18 residues. V dropped 6 bases and J dropped 4; count of bases not matched to a gene: 14. The CDR3 sequence is CASRVAGGPGWGYNEQFF. The CDR3 DNA reads TGTGCCAGCAGAGTAGCGGGAGGGCCAGGATGGGGATACAATGAGCAGTTCTTC.

On this clone itself: The same CDR3 can be traced to other DNA sequences in this sample. This chain uses TRBV2 with TRBJ2-2; TRBD2 matches at 8 bases. Trimming cost V 8 bases and J 0 bases; bases outside gene matches: 2. Germline V gene sequence: CDR1 SNHLY, CDR2 FYNNEI. This CDR3 has 14 amino acids. CDR3 in amino acids: CASRGLANTGELFF. DNA of the CDR3: TGTGCCAGCCGGGGACTAGCGAACACCGGGGAGCTGTTTTTT.

This chain joins TRBV28 and TRBJ1-5; TRBD1 might be the D (6 bases). Trimming took off 6 bases at V and 6 bases at J, with 15 bases between the two ends. In germline, CDR1 is MDHEN, CDR2 SYDVKM. CDR3 length: 14 amino acids. The CDR3 coding sequence is TGTGCCAGCAGCCGAACAGGGTTGGTTCAGCCCCAGCATTTT. It codes for CASSRTGLVQPQHF.

The sample holds one count of this clone. The rearrangement joins TRBV5-1 to TRBJ1-4, with D possibly matching TRBD1 (6 bases). The V and J ends lost 5 bases and 4 bases respectively, with 12 bases between them. This CDR3 contains 14 residues. Germline values: CDR1 SGHRS, CDR2 YFSETQ. This chain's CDR3 is CASSGGTFNEKLFF. The CDR3 DNA is TGCGCCAGCAGTGGGGGCACCTTTAATGAAAAACTGTTTTTT.

This clone was found a few times. The CDR3 sequence: CASTPDRAYGYTF. Written as DNA, the CDR3 is TGTGCCAGCACCCCCGACAGGGCCTATGGCTACACCTTC. The V call is TRBV27, the J call TRBJ1-2, with 7 nucleotides matching TRBD1. CDR3 length: 13 residues. CDR1 MNHEY and CDR2 SMNVEV come from the germline V gene (reference sequence). V trimming: 7 bases; J trimming: 4 bases; junction bases outside the gene matches: 6.

This chain connects TRBV5-1 to TRBJ2-5; 9 bases are shared with TRBD2. Unmatched junction bases numbered 12, after V lost 4 bases and J lost 5 bases. Germline V lookup: CDR1 SGHRS, CDR2 YFSETQ. This CDR3 comprises 16 residues. CDR3 in DNA: TGCGCCAGCAGCCAGTTCGGCGGGAGGGCCGGTGAGACCCAGTACTTC. This codes for CASSQFGGRAGETQYF.

The chain recombines TRBV19 with TRBJ2-5; TRBD1 matches 8 bases. Per the germline V gene, CDR1 is LNHDA and CDR2 is SQIVND (reference sequence). The CDR3 contains 13 residues. Germline trimming cut 9 bases from V and 4 bases from J; bases unmatched to any gene: 7. The CDR3 DNA reads as TGTGCCAGCACTAGCCAGGGGGCAGAGACCCAGTACTTC. Its translation: CASTSQGAETQYF.

This clone was detected once. This chain links TRBV6-8 with TRBJ2-7, with a weak D call TRBD1 (6 bases). Germline V gene lookup returns CDR1 MNHGY and CDR2 SAAAGT. The V end was cut by 1 base, the J end by 3 bases, with 10 bases between. The CDR3 is 14 amino acids. The CDR3 reads CASSYYRDIYEQYF. The CDR3 bases are TGTGCCAGCAGTTACTACCGGGACATCTACGAGCAGTACTTC.

This clone was seen only a few times. The V gene is TRBV6-5, the J gene TRBJ2-7; possibly TRBD2 for D (6 bases). V lost 0 bases and J lost 0, with 12 bases in between. The CDR3 contains 16 residues. The germline V gene has CDR1 MNHEY and CDR2 SVGAGI. Here the CDR3 reads CASSYSGLARSYEQYF. CDR3 sequence (DNA): TGTGCCAGCAGTTACTCAGGGCTAGCGCGCTCCTACGAGCAGTACTTC.

The gene calls are TRBV7-8 and TRBJ2-7, with D uncertain. The V end was cut by 6 bases, the J end by 4 bases, with 10 bases between. Germline V gene lookup returns CDR1 SGHVS and CDR2 FQNEAQ. The CDR3 contains 12 residues. This CDR3 is CASRSPSYEQYF. The CDR3 nucleotides are TGTGCCAGCAGGTCCCCCTCGTACGAGCAGTACTTC.

The V gene is TRBV7-2, the J gene TRBJ2-1, with 11 bases that match TRBD2. CDR3 length equals 15 residues. Trimming removed 1 base from V and 7 bases from J; junction bases left unmatched: 3. Germline V CDR1 and CDR2: SGHTA, FQGNSA. The CDR3 nucleotides read TGTGCCAGCAGCTTAGAACTAGCGGGAGTAAATGAGCAGTTCTTC. Translation gives CASSLELAGVNEQFF. The full variable domain, with the rest looked up from reference TRBV7-2 and TRBJ2-1, is GAGVSQSPSNKVTEKGKDVELRCDPISGHTALYWYRQSLGQGLEFLIYFQGNSAPDKSGLPSDRFSAERTGGSVSTLTIQRTQQEDSAVYLCASSLELAGVNEQFFGPGTRLTVL.

The chain links TRBV18 to TRBJ2-2; 7 bases are shared with TRBD1. The CDR3 is made up of 14 amino acids. J was trimmed by 3 bases and V by 4 bases; bases with no gene match: 2. Germline assignment: CDR1 KGHSH and CDR2 LQKENI. The CDR3 loop reads CASSLGTDTGELFF. CDR3 DNA sequence: TGTGCCAGCTCACTCGGGACAGACACCGGGGAGCTGTTTTTT.